This T cell receptor (beta chain) stems from a study of T-cell reconstitution after alpha-beta-depleted transplantation in children. During its preparation, the TCRbeta library received unique molecular identifiers. Each CDR3 protein gets one entry after TCRdb re-called the PCR reads with MiXCR. The profile shows fewer than 700,000 distinct CDR3 sequences, over 10% of them singletons. The CDR3 is made up of 13 amino acids. The J segment lost 5 bases and the V segment lost 6 bases, leaving 4 bases of the junction unmatched. Germline V gene data show CDR1 as SQVTM and CDR2 as ANQGSEA. Whole-study findings and limits: For some patients, TCRbeta diversity was high at day 60 because of recipient T cells and thymic progenitors that survived. Newly produced T cells mostly provided counts and TCRbeta diversity after one year, as hyperexpanded clones declined.

This clonotype appeared a few times. Antigen unknown. The source of this sequence is a male patient between 10 and 17 years old who had a stem cell transplant for acute myeloid leukemia, so the T cells may come from the graft donor. The sequences come from PBMCs, mostly from graft donor cells, collected 360 days after TCRalphabeta/CD19-depleted stem cell transplant. The V and J genes are TRBV29-1 and TRBJ2-5; 12 bases line up with TRBD2. CDR3: CSVETSGSETQYF. CDR3 DNA: TGCAGCGTAGAGACTAGCGGGAGCGAGACCCAGTACTTC.